This T cell receptor beta chain was retrieved from a study of cytomegalovirus exposure and HLA in healthy donors. Researchers ran the PCR with 60 Vbeta and 13 Jbeta primers. Using immunoSEQ multiplex PCR, the repertoire was profiled, and TCRdb retains in-frame clones only, with some absent. The clone table shows approximately 110,000 clones, with the ten largest holding 3.7%. Germline-derived CDR1 and CDR2 are MNHEY and SVGAGI. CDR3 length equals 14 residues. J gave up 5 bases and V 6 bases, and 9 bases lay outside the gene matches. Sequencing input: PBMCs. This sequence originates from a man aged 25 to 40 in good health and CMV-seronegative. The chain carries TRBV6-5 and TRBJ2-7; 8 bases agree with TRBD1. CDR3 nucleotides: TGTGCCAGCAGCCCGACAGGGGAGGAGAACGAGCAGTACTTC. It yields the protein CASSPTGEENEQYF.